One sample yielded the 5 T cell receptor beta chains listed below, sequenced in a study of shared clonotypes between healthy human individuals. Produced via immunoSEQ multiplex PCR; TCRdb's table is partial and in-frame only. The sample shows 2 million to 2.5 million clones, around 95% of them seen only once. The sample comprised naive CD4+ T cells sorted from blood. Subset given: CD45RA+ positively selected. The receptors derive from a man between 18 and 29 years old in good health.

As regards this clone: Other DNA sequences in the same sample also yield this CDR3. V is TRBV2 and J is TRBJ2-1, with D perhaps TRBD2 (5 bases). Germline CDR1 SNHLY, CDR2 FYNNEI. V was pared by 8 bases and J by 10 bases, with 15 bases between. The CDR3 covers 12 residues. CDR3 region: CASATSGREQFF. Here the CDR3 DNA reads TGTGCCAGCGCAACTAGTGGGAGAGAGCAGTTCTTC.

This chain joins TRBV9 and TRBJ2-5, with 8 bases aligning to TRBD2. Germline CDR1 is SGDLS and CDR2 is YYNGEE. The CDR3 runs 17 residues. V shed 0 bases and J 4 bases; nucleotides not matched to a gene: 11. This CDR3 is CASSVEGAGEVGETQYF. The DNA of the CDR3 is TGTGCCAGCAGCGTAGAGGGAGCGGGAGAGGTTGGAGAGACCCAGTACTTC. The full variable domain, with the rest looked up from reference TRBV9 and TRBJ2-5, is DSGVTQTPKHLITATGQRVTLRCSPRSGDLSVYWYQQSLDQGLQFLIQYYNGEERAKGNILERFSAQQFPDLHSELNLSSLELGDSALYFCASSVEGAGEVGETQYFGPGTRLLVL.

This clone was found once. The chain recombines TRBV5-1 with TRBJ1-4; tentative D call: TRBD1 (6 bases). The CDR3 loop spans 14 amino acids. In germline, CDR1 is SGHRS, CDR2 YFSETQ. Trimming took 0 bases from V and 8 from J, leaving 11 bases between them. CDR3 nucleotide sequence: TGCGCCAGCAGCTTGGCGACGGGGGCCGAAAAACTGTTTTTT. It is translated as CASSLATGAEKLFF. The variable domain in full, completed from reference TRBV5-1 and TRBJ1-4, reads KAGVTQTPRYLIKTRGQQVTLSCSPISGHRSVSWYQQTPGQGLQFLFEYFSETQRNKGNFPGRFSGRQFSNSRSEMNVSTLELGDSALYLCASSLATGAEKLFFGSGTQLSVL.

This sequence joins TRBV5-1 and TRBJ1-2; TRBD1 is a possible D gene (5 bases). The V and J ends lost 4 bases and 6 bases respectively, with 10 bases between them. The CDR3 is 12 residues long. Germline CDR1 SGHRS, CDR2 YFSETQ. CDR3 sequence: CASSPTGDGYTF. The CDR3 DNA follows: TGCGCCAGCAGCCCTACGGGGGATGGCTACACCTTC. The complete variable domain, with remaining parts taken from reference TRBV5-1 and TRBJ1-2, reads KAGVTQTPRYLIKTRGQQVTLSCSPISGHRSVSWYQQTPGQGLQFLFEYFSETQRNKGNFPGRFSGRQFSNSRSEMNVSTLELGDSALYLCASSPTGDGYTFGSGTRLTVV.

This sequence joins TRBV15 and TRBJ2-3; TRBD2 is a possible D gene (5 bases). Germline CDR1 and CDR2: LNHNV and YYDKDF (reference sequence). The length of the CDR3 is 20 residues. Trimming shortened V by 0 bases and J by 0 bases, and 22 bases separated the two germline ends. CDR3 sequence reads: CATSRDSLRRTAISTDTQYF. The CDR3 DNA reads TGTGCCACCAGCAGAGATTCATTGAGGAGGACGGCTATTAGCACAGATACGCAGTATTTT.